Listed here are 15 T cell receptor beta chains from one sample, sequenced in a study of CXCR3-negative and CXCR3-positive naive CD8 T cells. Study-wide findings and caveats: Comparison of naive cells showed more hydrophobic TRB CDR3s in CXCR3-positive than in CXCR3-negative naive cells.

The antigens of these receptors remain unknown. Via 5' RACE with UMI labels, TRB cDNA libraries were prepared. TCRdb reworked the 5' RACE reads into one entry per CDR3 protein, no DNA. The sample holds over 50,000 distinct CDR3 sequences. Sample: naive CXCR3+ CD8+ T cells from blood. Sample subset: CD45RO-CCR7+CD27+CD95- naive CD8+ T cells expressing CXCR3 (TNR3+). The receptors were gathered from a human donor in good health. Some clones in this sample may be carry-over from other donors' samples.

The chain recombines TRBV7-9 with TRBJ2-1; the D call from TCRdb, TRBD1, cannot be confirmed without DNA. CDR1 is SEHNR, CDR2 FQNEAQ, per germline (reference sequence). This CDR3 is built from 16 residues. The CDR3 loop is CASSSNRESVYNEQFF.

The CDR3 is CASSLEYAGAQVSYEQYF. This chain links TRBV5-1 with TRBJ2-7; TCRdb's assignment of TRBD1 cannot be checked, as there is no DNA. Germline loops: CDR1 SGHRS, CDR2 YFSETQ. This CDR3 spans 18 amino acids.

This chain uses TRBV14 with TRBJ1-4. CDR1 and CDR2 from the germline V gene are SGHDN and FVKESK. This CDR3 comprises 12 residues. The CDR3 sequence is CASSQGNEKLFF.

The chain has TRBV30 and TRBJ1-1. The CDR3 loop spans 15 amino acids. CDR1 and CDR2 (germline): GTSNPN, SVGIG (reference sequence). CDR3 in amino acids: CAWTGPETAATEAFF.

V usage is TRBV5-1 and J usage is TRBJ2-7. CDR3 length equals 14 residues. Germline V gene lookup returns CDR1 SGHRS and CDR2 YFSETQ. CDR3: CASHPTAPIYEQYF.

V and J are TRBV12-3 or TRBV12-4 and TRBJ2-7; absent DNA, TCRdb's TRBD2 call cannot be checked. The length of the CDR3 is 16 residues. The CDR3 here is CASSPRLPEDGYEQYF.

The chain couples TRBV4-3 to TRBJ1-2. Germline CDR1 is LGHNA and CDR2 is YSLEER. CDR3 length: 14 amino acids. CDR3 sequence reads: CASSQDLRPDGYTF.

The chain carries TRBV29-1 and TRBJ2-2. Germline V gene sequence: CDR1 SQVTM, CDR2 ANQGSEA. The CDR3 has 13 amino acids. CDR3: CSVEAAHTGELFF.

The chain carries TRBV20-1 and TRBJ1-1; as DNA is missing, the TRBD1 call by TCRdb cannot be tested. CDR1 is DFQATT and CDR2 is SNEGSKA in the germline V gene (reference sequence). This CDR3 is built from 12 residues. CDR3 in amino acids: CSAPDSNTEAFF.

This rearrangement joins TRBV6-6 to TRBJ1-1; the D call from TCRdb, TRBD1, cannot be confirmed without DNA. Germline CDR1 reads MNHNY; CDR2 reads SVGAGI (reference sequence). The CDR3 has 12 amino acids. This chain's CDR3 is CASIRGNTEAFF.

The chain has TRBV4-3 and TRBJ2-1; absent DNA, TCRdb's TRBD2 call cannot be checked. This CDR3 is 15 amino acids long. Germline V CDR1 and CDR2: LGHNA, YSLEER. The CDR3 loop is CASSQDRAHYNEQFF.

The chain has TRBV7-9 and TRBJ2-5; TCRdb lists TRBD1, though no DNA is available to test this call. This CDR3 region has 13 residues. Germline V lookup: CDR1 SEHNR, CDR2 FQNEAQ (reference sequence). CDR3 protein: CASSETVLETQYF.

The CDR3 loop is CSARLPMNTEAFF. The chain combines TRBV20-1 with TRBJ1-1. Per the germline V gene, CDR1 is DFQATT and CDR2 is SNEGSKA (reference sequence). This CDR3 has 13 amino acids.

The chain recombines TRBV7-9 with TRBJ2-4; TCRdb's D call, TRBD2, is unchecked because there is no DNA. The CDR3 loop spans 17 amino acids. Germline CDR1 is SEHNR and CDR2 is FQNEAQ (reference sequence). CDR3 sequence: CASSPRTSGGAGDIQYF.

This chain links TRBV10-3 with TRBJ2-1. Germline lookup yields CDR1 ENHRY and CDR2 SYGVKD. The CDR3 is 15 amino acids. This chain's CDR3 is CAISERGSSYNEQFF.